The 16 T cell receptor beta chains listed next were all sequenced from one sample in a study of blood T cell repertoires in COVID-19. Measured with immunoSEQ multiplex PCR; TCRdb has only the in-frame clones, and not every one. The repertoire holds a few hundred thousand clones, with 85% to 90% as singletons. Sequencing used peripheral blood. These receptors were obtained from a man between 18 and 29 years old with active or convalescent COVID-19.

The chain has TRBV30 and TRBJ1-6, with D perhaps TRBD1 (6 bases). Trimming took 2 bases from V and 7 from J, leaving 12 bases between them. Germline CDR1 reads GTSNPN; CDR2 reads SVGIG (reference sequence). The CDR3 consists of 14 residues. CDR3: CAWSNTGSNSPLHF. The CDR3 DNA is TGTGCCTGGAGTAATACAGGGTCGAATTCACCCCTCCACTTT.

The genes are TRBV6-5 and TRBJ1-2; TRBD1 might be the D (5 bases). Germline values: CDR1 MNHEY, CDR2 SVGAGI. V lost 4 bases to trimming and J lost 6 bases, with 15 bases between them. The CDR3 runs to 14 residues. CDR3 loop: CASSFSSGQNGYTF. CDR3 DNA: TGTGCCAGCAGTTTCTCTTCAGGGCAAAATGGCTACACCTTC.

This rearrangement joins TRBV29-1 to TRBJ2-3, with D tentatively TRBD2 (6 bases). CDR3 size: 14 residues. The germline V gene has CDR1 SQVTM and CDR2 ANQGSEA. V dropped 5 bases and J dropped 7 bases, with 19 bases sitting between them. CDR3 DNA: TGCAGCGTTTCGTGGAGGGGTAAAGGAAATACGCAGTATTTT. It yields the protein CSVSWRGKGNTQYF.

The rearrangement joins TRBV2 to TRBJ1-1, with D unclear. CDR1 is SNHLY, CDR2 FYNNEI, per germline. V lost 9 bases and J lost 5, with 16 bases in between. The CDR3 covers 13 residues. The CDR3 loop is CASTTLTETEAFF. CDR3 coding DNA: TGTGCCAGTACCACCTTAACAGAGACTGAAGCTTTCTTT. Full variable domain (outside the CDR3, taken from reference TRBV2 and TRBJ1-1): EPEVTQTPSHQVTQMGQEVILRCVPISNHLYFYWYRQILGQKVEFLVSFYNNEISEKSEIFDDQFSVERPDGSNFTLKIRSTKLEDSAMYFCASTTLTETEAFFGQGTRLTVV.

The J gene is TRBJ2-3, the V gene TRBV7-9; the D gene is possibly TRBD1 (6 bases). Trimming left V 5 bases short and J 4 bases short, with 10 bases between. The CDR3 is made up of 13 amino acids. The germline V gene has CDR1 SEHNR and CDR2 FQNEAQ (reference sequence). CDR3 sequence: CASSPRQADTQYF. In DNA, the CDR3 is TGTGCCAGCAGCCCGAGACAGGCAGATACGCAGTATTTT.

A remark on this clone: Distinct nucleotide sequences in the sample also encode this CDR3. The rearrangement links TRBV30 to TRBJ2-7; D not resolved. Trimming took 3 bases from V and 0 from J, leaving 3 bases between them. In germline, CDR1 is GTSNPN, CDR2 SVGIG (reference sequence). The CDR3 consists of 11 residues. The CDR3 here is CAWSGSYEQYF. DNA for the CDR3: TGTGCCTGGAGCGGCTCCTACGAGCAGTACTTC.

The CDR3 reads CASSLLGTGKFYEQYF. CDR3 in DNA: TGTGCCAGCAGTCTCCTAGGGACAGGAAAGTTCTACGAGCAGTACTTC. The chain is built from TRBV5-5 and TRBJ2-7, with 8 bases aligning to TRBD1. Germline trimming cut 5 bases from V and 3 bases from J; bases unmatched to any gene: 13. CDR1 is SGHKS, CDR2 YYEKEE, per germline (reference sequence). The CDR3 consists of 16 residues. Complete variable domain (other parts from reference TRBV5-5 and TRBJ2-7): DAGVTQSPTHLIKTRGQQVTLRCSPISGHKSVSWYQQVLGQGPQFIFQYYEKEERGRGNFPDRFSARQFPNYSSELNVNALLLGDSALYLCASSLLGTGKFYEQYFGPGTRLTVT.

CDR3: CASSKQGPGGYEQYF. The CDR3 DNA follows: TGTGCCAGCAGCAAGCAGGGCCCGGGGGGCTACGAGCAGTACTTC. The chain combines TRBV6-5 with TRBJ2-7; 7 nucleotides agree with TRBD2. Germline loops: CDR1 MNHEY, CDR2 SVGAGI. This CDR3 is 15 amino acids long. J gave up 3 bases and V 6 bases, and 11 bases lay outside the gene matches.

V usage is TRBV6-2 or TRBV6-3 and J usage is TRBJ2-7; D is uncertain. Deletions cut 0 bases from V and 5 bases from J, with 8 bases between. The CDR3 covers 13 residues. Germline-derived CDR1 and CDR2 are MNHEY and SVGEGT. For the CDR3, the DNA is TGTGCCAGCAGTTACTCGAGTTTTCACGAGCAGTACTTC. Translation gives CASSYSSFHEQYF.

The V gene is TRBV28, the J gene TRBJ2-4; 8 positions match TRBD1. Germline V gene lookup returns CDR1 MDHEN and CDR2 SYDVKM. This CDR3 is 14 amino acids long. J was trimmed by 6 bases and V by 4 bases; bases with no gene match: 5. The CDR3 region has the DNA TGTGCCAGCAGTTCAGGGGGCTCCGGAAACATTCAGTACTTC. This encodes CASSSGGSGNIQYF.

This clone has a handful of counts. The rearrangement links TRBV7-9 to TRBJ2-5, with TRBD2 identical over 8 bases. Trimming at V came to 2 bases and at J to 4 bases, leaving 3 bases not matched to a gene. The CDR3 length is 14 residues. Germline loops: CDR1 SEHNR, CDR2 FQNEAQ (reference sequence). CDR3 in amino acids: CASSLNREGETQYF. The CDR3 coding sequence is TGTGCCAGCAGCTTAAACCGGGAGGGAGAGACCCAGTACTTC.

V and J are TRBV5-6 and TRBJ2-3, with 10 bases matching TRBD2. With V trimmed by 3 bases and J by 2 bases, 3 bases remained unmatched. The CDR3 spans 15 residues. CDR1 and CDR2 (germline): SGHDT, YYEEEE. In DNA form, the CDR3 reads TGTGCCAGCAGCTGGGGGACTAGCGCCACAGATACGCAGTATTTT. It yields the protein CASSWGTSATDTQYF. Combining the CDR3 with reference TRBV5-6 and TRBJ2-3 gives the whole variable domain DAGVTQSPTHLIKTRGQQVTLRCSPKSGHDTVSWYQQALGQGPQFIFQYYEEEERQRGNFPDRFSGHQFPNYSSELNVNALLLGDSALYLCASSWGTSATDTQYFGPGTRLTVL.

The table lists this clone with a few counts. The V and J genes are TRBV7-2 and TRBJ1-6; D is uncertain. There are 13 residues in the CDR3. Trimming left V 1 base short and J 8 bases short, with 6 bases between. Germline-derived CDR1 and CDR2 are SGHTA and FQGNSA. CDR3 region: CASSLGSDSPLHF. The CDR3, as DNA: TGTGCCAGCAGCTTAGGCAGCGATTCACCCCTCCACTTT.

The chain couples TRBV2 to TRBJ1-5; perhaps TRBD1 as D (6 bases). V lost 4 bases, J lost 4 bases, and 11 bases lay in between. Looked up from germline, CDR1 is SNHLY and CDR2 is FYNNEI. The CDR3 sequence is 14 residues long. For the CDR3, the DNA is TGTGCCAGCAGTGTAACAGGGTGGAATCAGCCCCAGCATTTT. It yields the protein CASSVTGWNQPQHF.

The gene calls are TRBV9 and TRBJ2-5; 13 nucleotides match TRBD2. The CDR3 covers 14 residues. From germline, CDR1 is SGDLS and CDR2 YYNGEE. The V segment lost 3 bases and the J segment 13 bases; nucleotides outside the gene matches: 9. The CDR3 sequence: CASSAQLAGGPLYF. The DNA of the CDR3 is TGTGCCAGCAGCGCCCAACTAGCGGGGGGGCCCCTGTACTTC.

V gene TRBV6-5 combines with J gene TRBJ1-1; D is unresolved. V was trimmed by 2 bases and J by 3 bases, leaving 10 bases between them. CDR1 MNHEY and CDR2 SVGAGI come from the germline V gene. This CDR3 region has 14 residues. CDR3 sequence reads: CASSYREADTEAFF. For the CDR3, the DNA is TGTGCCAGCAGTTACAGGGAGGCGGACACTGAAGCTTTCTTT.